Given below is one TCR beta chain in context. Its antigen is still unknown. Primers for the PCR totalled 60 Vbeta and 13 Jbeta. Assay: immunoSEQ multiplex PCR; the TCRdb copy retains only in-frame clones and omits some. The sample includes 150,000 to 200,000 clones, over 80% of them seen just once. These data originate in a study of cytomegalovirus exposure and HLA in healthy donors. Notes on the study in general: Data from an earlier analysis indicated that most TCR beta V segments were productive either about 87% or about 30% of the time. Altogether, some 170 TCR beta chains were recorded as cytomegalovirus-associated. From TCR beta sequences, most subjects' HLA-A and HLA-B alleles were reportedly predicted accurately. In a later analysis, CMV-associated beta chains were mostly HLA-associated, it appeared.

Trimming removed 6 bases at V and 3 bases at J, with 14 bases between. This CDR3 comprises 15 residues. The germline CDR1 and CDR2 sequences are MNHNY and SVGAGI (reference sequence). The J gene is TRBJ2-2, the V gene TRBV6-6; a weak D match, TRBD1 (7 bases). Sequencing was done on a sample of PBMCs. This receptor was identified in a man aged 35-49 years in good health and CMV-seronegative. The CDR3 loop reads CASRSTGEDTGELFF. The CDR3 DNA reads TGTGCCAGCAGATCAACAGGGGAGGACACCGGGGAGCTGTTTTTT.